This entry lists 21 T cell receptor beta chains sequenced from one sample in a study of blood T cells in healthy people across ages. A sample-barcoded 5' primer and a J-beta primer mix were used in a second PCR of about 7 to 12 cycles. TCRdb ran MiXCR on the 5' RACE reads and lists one entry per CDR3 protein. The profile covers more than 1,400,000 distinct CDR3 sequences, with 42% appearing a single time and approximately 7.9% taken by the ten largest. Input material: blood. All receptors come from a woman aged 18-29 years in good health.

In this sample, this clonotype turned up a few times. The V call is TRBV25-1, the J call TRBJ2-1; 12 nucleotides align to TRBD2. The CDR3 has 14 residues. The germline CDR1 and CDR2 sequences are MGHDK and SYGVNS. V shed 7 bases, J shed 14 bases, and the junction held 12 bases outside the gene matches. The CDR3 nucleotides are TGTGCCAGCACCGGGACTAGCGGGCGACCTGGAGAGTTCTTC. It yields the protein CASTGTSGRPGEFF.

This chain uses TRBV4-1 with TRBJ1-2; D gene uncertain. The CDR3 has 15 amino acids. Trimming took 1 base from V and 0 from J, leaving 9 bases between them. CDR1 is MGHRA and CDR2 is YSYEKL in the germline V gene. CDR3 coding DNA: TGCGCCAGCAGCCAAGTAGGCCAGTCTAACTATGGCTACACCTTC. The encoded protein is CASSQVGQSNYGYTF.

This clonotype was detected only a few times. V gene TRBV30 combines with J gene TRBJ2-3, with D maybe TRBD2 (5 bases). The CDR3 consists of 14 residues. Germline V CDR1 and CDR2: GTSNPN, SVGIG (reference sequence). Trimming left V 3 bases short and J 2 bases short, with 12 bases between. CDR3 bases: TGTGCCTGGAGGGTAGCGTTGCACACAGATACGCAGTATTTT. Amino acids: CAWRVALHTDTQYF.

The chain is built from TRBV20-1 and TRBJ2-7; the match to TRBD2 covers 10 bases. The J call may be in error: the DNA end matches TRBJ2-5 better. This CDR3 spans 16 amino acids. CDR1 is DFQATT and CDR2 is SNEGSKA in the germline V gene (reference sequence). For the CDR3, the DNA is TGCAGTGCAAGCCGACCCAGCGGGGGGGCCAAAGAGACCCAGTACTTC. Translation: CSASRPSGGAKETQYF.

CDR3 in DNA: TGCGCCAGCAGCCCCCCGGGACAGCATGGCTACACCTTC. It translates to CASSPPGQHGYTF. The V gene is TRBV5-1, the J gene TRBJ1-2; 7 bases match TRBD1. The CDR3 has 13 amino acids. Trimming removed 4 bases from V and 6 bases from J; junction bases left unmatched: 6. Germline lookup yields CDR1 SGHRS and CDR2 YFSETQ. Drawing the rest from reference TRBV5-1 and TRBJ1-2, the complete variable domain is KAGVTQTPRYLIKTRGQQVTLSCSPISGHRSVSWYQQTPGQGLQFLFEYFSETQRNKGNFPGRFSGRQFSNSRSEMNVSTLELGDSALYLCASSPPGQHGYTFGSGTRLTVV.

Regarding this clonotype: A much larger clone is a single base away; this may be a read error. V gene TRBV5-6 combines with J gene TRBJ2-5; D could derive from TRBD1 or TRBD2 (5 bases each). CDR1 is SGHDT and CDR2 is YYEEEE in the germline V gene. This CDR3 region has 16 residues. With 0 bases removed from V and 11 bases from J, the gap between germline ends came to 23 bases. The CDR3 loop reads CASSLGGPSNPNEQYF. The CDR3 DNA reads as TGTGCCAGCAGCTTGGGGGGACCAAGCAATCCGAATGAGCAGTACTTC.

This clonotype was observed many times. The chain carries TRBV6-6 and TRBJ1-2; TRBD1 is a possible D gene (5 bases). Germline V gene lookup returns CDR1 MNHNY and CDR2 SVGAGI (reference sequence). V lost 5 bases and J lost 8, with 15 bases in between. This CDR3 contains 13 residues. Here the CDR3 reads CASSQPGFNGYTF. The DNA of the CDR3 is TGTGCCAGCAGTCAACCAGGGTTCAACGGCTACACCTTC.

The chain links TRBV5-5 to TRBJ2-7; TRBD2 agrees at 7 bases. The length of the CDR3 is 16 residues. Losses at the gene ends were 0 bases for V and 4 bases for J; bases not matched to a gene: 10. Germline V gene data show CDR1 as SGHKS and CDR2 as YYEKEE (reference sequence). The CDR3 region is CASSLVSGGISYEQYF. The DNA for the CDR3 is TGTGCCAGCAGCTTGGTGTCGGGGGGAATCTCGTACGAGCAGTACTTC.

This clonotype has only a few counts. The chain joins TRBV5-6 to TRBJ1-2; 9 positions match TRBD1. The CDR3 length is 14 residues. V shed 4 bases, J shed 8 bases, and the junction held 9 bases outside the gene matches. Germline V lookup: CDR1 SGHDT, CDR2 YYEEEE. In DNA, the CDR3 is TGTGCCAGCAGCATATACAGGGGGCTCCACGGCTACACCTTC. It yields the protein CASSIYRGLHGYTF.

V and J are TRBV20-1 and TRBJ1-4; perhaps TRBD1 as D (6 bases). Germline assignment: CDR1 DFQATT and CDR2 SNEGSKA (reference sequence). With 1 base removed from V and 8 bases from J, the gap between germline ends came to 11 bases. There are 13 residues in the CDR3. Here the CDR3 reads CSARGGGAEKLFF. CDR3 DNA sequence: TGCAGTGCTAGAGGCGGGGGCGCGGAAAAACTGTTTTTT.

The chain carries TRBV10-3 and TRBJ2-2, with TRBD2 identical over 10 bases. CDR3 length: 16 amino acids. Germline V gene data show CDR1 as ENHRY and CDR2 as SYGVKD. Losses at the gene ends were 6 bases for V and 4 bases for J; bases not matched to a gene: 8. The CDR3 region is CAISLAGGGTTGELFF. CDR3 bases: TGTGCCATCAGCTTAGCGGGAGGCGGGACCACCGGGGAGCTGTTTTTT.

The V and J genes are TRBV20-1 and TRBJ2-3, with 16 bases lining up with TRBD2. V shed 0 bases and J 3 bases; nucleotides not matched to a gene: 3. The CDR3 extends over 17 amino acids. Germline V gene sequence: CDR1 DFQATT, CDR2 SNEGSKA (reference sequence). The CDR3, as DNA: TGCAGTGCTAGAGATGGGACTAGCGGGGGGGTAACAGATACGCAGTATTTT. Its protein product is CSARDGTSGGVTDTQYF.

This sequence joins TRBV15 and TRBJ2-7; D perhaps matches TRBD2 (5 bases). Trimming stripped 5 bases from V and 0 bases from J, with 14 bases between. The CDR3 has 15 residues. Germline CDR1 LNHNV, CDR2 YYDKDF (reference sequence). CDR3 nucleotides: TGTGCCACCAGCGTACGGACTGAGAACTCCTACGAGCAGTACTTC. Translated, it gives CATSVRTENSYEQYF.

About this clonotype itself: One end of the junction varies from germline; a read error may be responsible. The chain employs TRBV20-1 and TRBJ2-3, with D unclear. This CDR3 spans 14 amino acids. Germline CDR1 is DFQATT and CDR2 is SNEGSKA (reference sequence). The CDR3 region is CSASPDESTDMQYF. The CDR3, as DNA: TGCAGTGCTAGCCCGGACGAGAGCACAGATATGCAGTATTTT.

This clonotype has just a few counts. The rearrangement uses TRBV4-1 and TRBJ2-7, with TRBD1 matching over 11 bases. J lost 7 bases, V lost 4 bases, and 12 bases had no gene match. Germline V lookup: CDR1 MGHRA, CDR2 YSYEKL. The CDR3 sequence is 16 residues long. In DNA form, the CDR3 reads TGCGCCAGCAGCCTCGGACAGGGGGCTAACTACAATGAGCAGTACTTC. Translating it yields CASSLGQGANYNEQYF.

This clonotype has more than one count but fewer than ten. The J gene is TRBJ1-1, the V gene TRBV29-1; D is undetermined. The CDR3 totals 11 residues. Trimming shortened V by 6 bases and J by 4 bases, and 9 bases separated the two germline ends. Germline CDR1 is SQVTM and CDR2 is ANQGSEA. The CDR3 bases are TGCAGCGTCACCCAGAGCACTGAAGCTTTCTTT. This encodes CSVTQSTEAFF.

This clonotype has more than one count but fewer than ten. The chain combines TRBV13 with TRBJ2-3, with D hard to call. This CDR3 is 13 amino acids long. Germline values: CDR1 PRHDT, CDR2 FYEKMQ (reference sequence). V shed 7 bases and J shed 1 base, with 9 bases lying between them. CDR3 loop: CASKPGGTDTQYF. The CDR3 DNA follows: TGTGCCAGCAAGCCAGGCGGCACAGATACGCAGTATTTT.

This clonotype occurred a few times. This chain joins TRBV7-9 and TRBJ2-2; the D gene is possibly TRBD1 (5 bases). Trimming took off 1 base at V and 1 base at J, with 10 bases between the two ends. Germline CDR1 reads SEHNR; CDR2 reads FQNEAQ (reference sequence). The CDR3 contains 16 residues. The CDR3 bases are TGTGCCAGCAGCTTAGAAGGCCAGGGGAACACCGGGGAGCTGTTTTTT. Translating gives CASSLEGQGNTGELFF. Supplemented by reference TRBV7-9 and TRBJ2-2, the full variable domain reads DTGVSQNPRHKITKRGQNVTFRCDPISEHNRLYWYRQTLGQGPEFLTYFQNEAQLEKSRLLSDRFSAERPKGSFSTLEIQRTEQGDSAMYLCASSLEGQGNTGELFFGEGSRLTVL.

This clonotype was observed a handful of times. The rearrangement uses TRBV12-3 or TRBV12-4 and TRBJ2-7; the D gene is possibly TRBD1 (5 bases). This CDR3 contains 14 residues. Trimming shortened V by 6 bases and J by 6 bases, and 18 bases separated the two germline ends. The CDR3 spells CASSEGGGQLEQYF. CDR3 DNA sequence: TGTGCCAGCAGCGAAGGCGGCGGACAACTCGAGCAGTACTTC.

The chain joins TRBV12-3 or TRBV12-4 to TRBJ2-5; 11 nucleotides match TRBD1. The CDR3 extends over 17 amino acids. The V and J ends lost 7 bases and 5 bases, in that order; junction bases with no gene match: 15. The CDR3 DNA sequence: TGTGCCAGCACTATTCGACAAAGGACAGGGGGCAGGGAGACCCAGTACTTC. Protein sequence: CASTIRQRTGGRETQYF.

The CDR3 DNA reads as TGCGCCAGCAGCTTGCCTGGGACTAGCGGGGGGGCCGCGGATACGCAGTATTTT. This encodes CASSLPGTSGGAADTQYF. The J gene is TRBJ2-3, the V gene TRBV5-1, with 16 bases fitting TRBD2. The CDR3 is 18 amino acids. Trimming cost V 1 base and J 6 bases; bases outside gene matches: 8. Germline V gene data show CDR1 as SGHRS and CDR2 as YFSETQ. The entire variable domain, with the rest obtained from reference TRBV5-1 and TRBJ2-3, is as follows: KAGVTQTPRYLIKTRGQQVTLSCSPISGHRSVSWYQQTPGQGLQFLFEYFSETQRNKGNFPGRFSGRQFSNSRSEMNVSTLELGDSALYLCASSLPGTSGGAADTQYFGPGTRLTVL.